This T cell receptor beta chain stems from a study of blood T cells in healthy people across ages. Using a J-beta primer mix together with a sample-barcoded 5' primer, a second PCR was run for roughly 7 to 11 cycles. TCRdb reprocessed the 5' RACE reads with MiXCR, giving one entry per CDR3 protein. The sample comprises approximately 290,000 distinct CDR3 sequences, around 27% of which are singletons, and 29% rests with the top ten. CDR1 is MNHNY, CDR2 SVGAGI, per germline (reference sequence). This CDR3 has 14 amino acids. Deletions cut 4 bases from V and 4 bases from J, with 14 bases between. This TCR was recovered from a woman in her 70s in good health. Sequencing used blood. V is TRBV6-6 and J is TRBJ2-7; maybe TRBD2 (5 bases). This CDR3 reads CASSSVERRYEQYF. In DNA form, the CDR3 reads TGTGCCAGCAGTTCGGTTGAGCGGCGATACGAGCAGTACTTC.